The 25 T cell receptor beta chains below all came from one sample that was sequenced in a study of T-cell memory formation after mild COVID-19. TCRdb re-called the 5' RACE reads through MiXCR, storing one row per CDR3 protein. The sample consists of under 50,000 distinct CDR3 sequences, 9.5% of them appearing once. Sample: PBMCs or a T cell subset sorted from them (not recorded which). These receptors were taken from an adult woman who had mild COVID-19 (a few samples of this study predate the infection). Cell type and time point are not known.

The genes are TRBV12-3 or TRBV12-4 and TRBJ2-1; 8 bases align to TRBD2. V shed 6 bases, J shed 6 bases, and the junction held 10 bases outside the gene matches. CDR3 length: 15 amino acids. The CDR3 DNA follows: TGTGCCAGCAGCGCCCGGAGGCGGGAGGTCAATGAGCAGTTCTTC. Its translation is CASSARRREVNEQFF.

This clonotype was counted between two and nine times. The V and J genes are TRBV12-3 or TRBV12-4 and TRBJ1-1; no firm D call. This CDR3 spans 15 amino acids. V was shortened by 1 base and J by 0 bases, with 9 bases between the two germline ends. CDR3: CASSLVPQLNTEAFF. DNA of the CDR3: TGTGCCAGCAGTTTAGTACCGCAGCTGAACACTGAAGCTTTCTTT.

The chain carries TRBV6-2 or TRBV6-3 and TRBJ2-1; TRBD2 aligns across 11 bases. After removal of 7 bases from V and 8 bases from J, the junction contained 16 bases not matched to a gene. CDR1 is MNHEY, CDR2 SVGEGT, per germline. The CDR3 is 17 residues long. This CDR3 is CASTSIAGGPLFYEQFF. The DNA of the CDR3 is TGTGCCAGCACTTCGATAGCGGGAGGGCCATTATTTTATGAGCAGTTCTTC.

J is TRBJ2-2 and V is TRBV11-1, with D unresolved. V was pared by 5 bases and J by 1 base, with 8 bases between. The CDR3 loop spans 14 amino acids. CDR1 SGHAT and CDR2 FQDESV come from the germline V gene (reference sequence). CDR3 loop: CASSQRWNTGELFF. DNA of the CDR3: TGTGCCAGCAGCCAAAGATGGAACACCGGGGAGCTGTTTTTT. The full variable domain, its missing parts supplied by reference TRBV11-1 and TRBJ2-2, is EAEVAQSPRYKITEKSQAVAFWCDPISGHATLYWYRQILGQGPELLVQFQDESVVDDSQLPKDRFSAERLKGVDSTLKIQPAELGDSAMYLCASSQRWNTGELFFGEGSRLTVL.

A few counts support this clonotype. The J gene is TRBJ1-2, the V gene TRBV24-1; maybe TRBD1 (5 bases). V was trimmed by 2 bases and J by 4 bases, leaving 10 bases between them. This CDR3 comprises 14 residues. Germline V gene sequence: CDR1 KGHDR, CDR2 SFDVKD. DNA for the CDR3: TGTGCCACCAGTGATTCGACAGAAGCCTATGGCTACACCTTC. Its translation is CATSDSTEAYGYTF.

This sequence joins TRBV5-4 and TRBJ1-2; D is ambiguous. The CDR3 loop spans 15 amino acids. Germline V gene data show CDR1 as SGHNT and CDR2 as YYREEE (reference sequence). Trimming cost V 4 bases and J 7 bases, with 20 bases left between them. CDR3 region: CASSLKTSGKGGYTF. CDR3 nucleotides: TGTGCCAGCAGCCTAAAGACCTCAGGAAAAGGTGGCTACACCTTC.

The chain couples TRBV4-1 to TRBJ1-2; 10 nucleotides match TRBD1. The CDR3 covers 15 residues. The germline CDR1 and CDR2 sequences are MGHRA and YSYEKL. V lost 3 bases, J lost 4 bases, and 5 bases stayed unmatched. The CDR3 here is CASSHPGQGLYGYTF. CDR3 DNA sequence: TGCGCCAGCAGCCATCCGGGACAGGGGCTCTATGGCTACACCTTC.

In this sample, this clonotype turned up many times. The chain links TRBV27 to TRBJ1-5; 9 nucleotides align to TRBD1. There are 17 residues in the CDR3. After removal of 6 bases from V and 3 bases from J, the junction contained 12 bases not matched to a gene. Looked up from germline, CDR1 is MNHEY and CDR2 is SMNVEV (reference sequence). This CDR3 is CASRPSPRTGDNQPQHF. The CDR3 nucleotides read TGTGCCAGCAGGCCCTCGCCCCGGACAGGGGACAATCAGCCCCAGCATTTT.

This clonotype was detected a few times. The chain joins TRBV29-1 to TRBJ1-4; D not certain. Trimming shortened V by 7 bases and J by 7 bases, and 16 bases separated the two germline ends. Germline loops: CDR1 SQVTM, CDR2 ANQGSEA. This CDR3 has 13 amino acids. CDR3 in DNA: TGCAGCGCTGAGGCCCCGGGGAGTGAAAAACTGTTTTTT. Its translation: CSAEAPGSEKLFF.

In this sample, this clonotype turned up many times. The V and J genes are TRBV5-4 and TRBJ2-5; 9 nucleotides agree with TRBD2. The CDR3 contains 15 residues. The V gene's germline CDR1 is SGHNT and CDR2 YYREEE (reference sequence). Unmatched junction bases numbered 4, after V lost 3 bases and J lost 1 base. CDR3 loop: CASSSAGGLQETQYF. The CDR3 nucleotides are TGTGCCAGCAGCTCAGCGGGGGGACTCCAAGAGACCCAGTACTTC.

This clonotype was observed many times. V gene TRBV27 combines with J gene TRBJ2-1; 11 nucleotides match TRBD2. Germline V CDR1 and CDR2: MNHEY, SMNVEV (reference sequence). The CDR3 spans 16 residues. J gave up 0 bases and V 3 bases, and 1 base lay outside the gene matches. The CDR3 nucleotides are TGTGCCAGCAGTTTTACTAGCGGGAGCTCCTACAATGAGCAGTTCTTC. This codes for CASSFTSGSSYNEQFF.

The V gene is TRBV20-1, the J gene TRBJ1-2; D unresolved. This CDR3 is built from 14 residues. The V gene lost 7 bases and the J gene lost 6 bases, with 21 bases spanning the gap. Germline-derived CDR1 and CDR2 are DFQATT and SNEGSKA (reference sequence). In DNA, the CDR3 is TGCAGTGTTCGAGGGCGGGTTTTGCTCAATGGCTACACCTTC. It codes for CSVRGRVLLNGYTF.

This clonotype was picked up many times. The V and J genes are TRBV7-9 and TRBJ1-1, with no clear D. V shed 11 bases and J shed 2 bases, with 9 bases lying between them. The CDR3 loop spans 11 amino acids. Germline CDR1 is SEHNR and CDR2 is FQNEAQ (reference sequence). CDR3 sequence: CAGADNTEAFF. CDR3 coding DNA: TGTGCCGGAGCCGATAACACTGAAGCTTTCTTT.

This clonotype was seen ten or more times. The chain is built from TRBV2 and TRBJ2-2; possible D gene TRBD1, 5 bases. Trimming took off 7 bases at V and 3 bases at J, with 9 bases between the two ends. CDR1 SNHLY and CDR2 FYNNEI come from the germline V gene. The CDR3 consists of 13 residues. The chain's CDR3 is CASTTGYTGELFF. The CDR3, as DNA: TGTGCCAGCACAACAGGTTACACCGGGGAGCTGTTTTTT.

The V call is TRBV5-4, the J call TRBJ2-7; 12 bases agree with TRBD2. The V gene end was trimmed by 4 bases and the J gene end by 3 bases; junction bases not matched to a gene: 5. CDR3 length equals 15 residues. Germline CDR1 reads SGHNT; CDR2 reads YYREEE (reference sequence). As DNA, the CDR3 is TGTGCCAGCAGCCTGACTAGCGGGAGAGTCTACGAGCAGTACTTC. This sequence encodes CASSLTSGRVYEQYF.

The chain's CDR3 is CASSKQGNTEAFF. The CDR3 nucleotides read TGTGCCAGCAGCAAGCAGGGGAACACTGAAGCTTTCTTT. The chain carries TRBV3-1 and TRBJ1-1; D is perhaps TRBD1 (5 bases). CDR3 size: 13 residues. V gave up 5 bases and J gave up 1 base, with 8 bases separating them. Germline CDR1 LGHDT, CDR2 YNNKEL (reference sequence). The full variable domain, its missing parts supplied by reference TRBV3-1 and TRBJ1-1, is DTAVSQTPKYLVTQMGNDKSIKCEQNLGHDTMYWYKQDSKKFLKIMFSYNNKELIINETVPNRFSPKSPDKAHLNLHINSLELGDSAVYFCASSKQGNTEAFFGQGTRLTVV.

The chain joins TRBV27 to TRBJ2-1; D unclear. This CDR3 has 13 residues. Germline values: CDR1 MNHEY, CDR2 SMNVEV (reference sequence). The V end lost 1 base, the J end lost 8 bases, and 9 bases lay between the germline ends. CDR3 in DNA: TGTGCCAGCAGTTTATTCATTCAGGATGAGCAGTTCTTC. Translation: CASSLFIQDEQFF.

V usage is TRBV15 and J usage is TRBJ2-3; D uncertain. V was trimmed by 5 bases and J by 6 bases, leaving 15 bases between them. This CDR3 has 14 amino acids. CDR1 and CDR2 from the germline V gene are LNHNV and YYDKDF (reference sequence). The CDR3 region has the DNA TGTGCCACCAGCTACCGCCGTGGGCGGGATACGCAGTATTTT. Translating gives CATSYRRGRDTQYF.

This clonotype was seen repeatedly, ten times or more. The rearrangement uses TRBV4-3 and TRBJ1-6; a weak D match, TRBD1 (5 bases). This CDR3 region has 15 residues. V dropped 3 bases and J dropped 10 bases, with 16 bases sitting between them. CDR1 is LGHNA and CDR2 is YSLEER in the germline V gene. CDR3 loop: CASSHSPREDSPLHF. As DNA, the CDR3 is TGCGCCAGCAGCCACTCCCCCAGGGAGGACTCACCCCTCCACTTT.

The rearrangement uses TRBV7-2 and TRBJ1-1; the D is unclear. Trimming took 5 bases from V and 0 from J, leaving 13 bases between them. The CDR3 runs 15 residues. Germline values: CDR1 SGHTA, CDR2 FQGNSA. Here the CDR3 DNA reads TGTGCCAGCAGCACCTCCTCGGGTATGAACACTGAAGCTTTCTTT. The encoded protein is CASSTSSGMNTEAFF.

This clonotype showed up just a few times. This chain links TRBV29-1 with TRBJ2-3; TRBD2 is a possible D gene (7 bases). Germline assignment: CDR1 SQVTM and CDR2 ANQGSEA. V lost 2 bases, J lost 0 bases, and 12 bases lay in between. The CDR3 runs 15 residues. CDR3 DNA sequence: TGCAGCGTTGAACGGCGGGGGCCTAGCACAGATACGCAGTATTTT. Residues: CSVERRGPSTDTQYF.

The gene calls are TRBV18 and TRBJ1-1, with a tentative D call TRBD1 (6 bases). The CDR3 contains 13 residues. V gave up 6 bases and J gave up 3 bases, with 11 bases separating them. CDR1 KGHSH and CDR2 LQKENI come from the germline V gene. The CDR3 loop is CASSSTGDTEAFF. In DNA form, the CDR3 reads TGTGCCAGCTCGTCGACAGGTGACACTGAAGCTTTCTTT.

This clonotype came up many times. This sequence joins TRBV6-6 and TRBJ2-3; 10 bases line up with TRBD2. CDR3 length: 14 residues. V trimming: 6 bases; J trimming: 2 bases; junction bases outside the gene matches: 2. Germline V gene data show CDR1 as MNHNY and CDR2 as SVGAGI (reference sequence). This CDR3 reads CASRTSGFTDTQYF. CDR3 coding DNA: TGTGCCAGCAGGACTAGCGGGTTCACAGATACGCAGTATTTT.

The chain is built from TRBV28 and TRBJ1-5; TRBD1 might be the D (6 bases). Germline loops: CDR1 MDHEN, CDR2 SYDVKM. V gave up 6 bases and J gave up 11 bases, with 11 bases separating them. The CDR3 has 11 amino acids. The CDR3 nucleotides are TGTGCCAGCAGATTGGAGGGGGCCCAGCATTTT. Its translation: CASRLEGAQHF.

This clonotype has only a few counts. The chain is built from TRBV24-1 and TRBJ2-7; TRBD1 matches at 9 bases. V lost 2 bases, J lost 1 base, and 2 bases stayed unmatched. The CDR3 consists of 15 residues. The V gene's germline CDR1 is KGHDR and CDR2 SFDVKD. In DNA form, the CDR3 reads TGTGCCACCAGTGATTCGGGACAGGGTTCCTACGAGCAGTACTTC. Amino acids: CATSDSGQGSYEQYF.